This T cell receptor (beta chain) was documented in a study of cytomegalovirus exposure and HLA in healthy donors. About the research overall: Drawn from HLA-typed donors, 80 million to 100 million unique TCRs were held in an early data release. Of all 400 or so donors who were genotyped, roughly 81% belonged to the Caucasian-associated ancestry cluster. Points from the study as a whole: When the data were analyzed later, several of the most significant clusters appeared to be linked to common viral pathogens.

This clone has only a few counts. Antigen unknown. V shed 5 bases and J 6 bases; nucleotides not matched to a gene: 6. Germline V gives CDR1 SGHDT, CDR2 YYEEEE. The CDR3 runs 14 residues. With 60 Vbeta and 13 Jbeta primers, the PCR was carried out. Sequencing was performed with immunoSEQ multiplex PCR; in TCRdb, only in-frame clones are kept and a portion is missing. Of around 160,000 clones listed, roughly 80% are singletons. The chain is built from TRBV5-6 and TRBJ1-5, with TRBD1 matching 9 bases. The sequence came from a human donor in good health. The sample comprised PBMCs. DNA for the CDR3: TGTGCCAGCAGTTTAACAGGGGGCGTTCAGCCCCAGCATTTT. It yields the protein CASSLTGGVQPQHF.